The 4 T cell receptor beta chains listed next were all sequenced from one sample in a study of vaccination and CD4 T cells after COVID-19. No antigen has been identified for these receptors. Regarding treatment: roughly 10-day PBMC culture with coronavirus spike peptide pools or control peptides (ViraFEST assay). The Oncomine TCR Beta short-read assay generated sequence data from the DNA of cultured CD4+ T cells. One entry per CDR3 protein, called by TCRdb with MiXCR from the PCR reads. There are 20,000 to 25,000 distinct CDR3 sequences in the sample; nearly 55% occur only once, and 5.5% to 7% lies in the top ten. The sequencing input was CD4+ T cells from blood, cultured in vitro. The receptors come from a human donor who had recovered from COVID-19.

The chain recombines TRBV30 with TRBJ1-5; D not resolved. From germline, CDR1 is GTSNPN and CDR2 SVGIG (reference sequence). The CDR3 loop spans 14 amino acids. Trimming stripped 2 bases from V and 6 bases from J, with 14 bases between. The CDR3: CAWSPGRASQPQHF. The CDR3 coding sequence is TGTGCCTGGAGTCCGGGGAGGGCTAGTCAGCCCCAGCATTTT.

CDR3 protein: CASGFASGRTQYF. The CDR3 nucleotides read TGTGCTAGTGGTTTCGCGAGCGGGAGGACGCAGTATTTT. This chain connects TRBV12-5 to TRBJ2-3; TRBD2 agrees at 9 bases. The CDR3 has 13 amino acids. Germline V lookup: CDR1 LGHNT, CDR2 FRNRAP. V lost 3 bases to trimming and J lost 9 bases; unmatched junction nucleotides: 4.

A note on this clonotype: The germline gene is not matched at one end of the junction; a read error may be the cause. The chain uses TRBV20-1 and TRBJ2-7, with unresolved D. Germline CDR1 is DFQATT and CDR2 is SNEGSKA (reference sequence). This CDR3 spans 11 amino acids. The CDR3 spells CSARENCILDF. The CDR3, as DNA: TGCAGTGCTAGAGAAAACTGCATTTTGGACTTC.

The V call is TRBV4-3, the J call TRBJ2-7, with D perhaps matching TRBD1 (6 bases). The CDR3 covers 17 residues. The V and J ends lost 1 base and 0 bases respectively, with 16 bases between them. Germline CDR1 and CDR2: LGHNA and YSLEER. The CDR3: CASSQGHPPGHSYEQYF. The CDR3 coding sequence is TGCGCCAGCAGCCAAGGGCACCCCCCGGGACACTCCTACGAGCAGTACTTC.